Each of the 9 T cell receptor beta chains below was sequenced from the same sample in a study of PD-L1 blockade in urothelial cancer. Here immunoSEQ multiplex PCR was the method, and the copy in TCRdb shows in-frame clones only, minus some. The sample holds some 100,000 clones, around 90% seen once. The sequences come from PBMCs, collected around atezolizumab (anti-PD-L1) treatment. The source of these receptors is a woman older than 75 with urothelial cancer.

The chain employs TRBV28 and TRBJ2-4; D is perhaps TRBD2 (6 bases). The V gene lost 2 bases and the J gene lost 3 bases, with 14 bases spanning the gap. The germline gives CDR1 MDHEN, CDR2 SYDVKM. This CDR3 comprises 16 residues. The CDR3 spells CASSLIGGARKNIQYF. DNA for the CDR3: TGTGCCAGCAGTTTAATTGGAGGGGCCCGCAAAAACATTCAGTACTTC.

V gene TRBV18 combines with J gene TRBJ2-7, with TRBD1 matching 7 bases. The CDR3 is made up of 14 amino acids. Germline V gene sequence: CDR1 KGHSH, CDR2 LQKENI. V was clipped by 3 bases and J by 2 bases; unmatched bases: 4. CDR3 DNA: TGTGCCAGCTCACCCAGCCAGGGGGCCTACGAGCAGTACTTC. Its protein is CASSPSQGAYEQYF.

This clone was counted only a few times. V and J are TRBV5-1 and TRBJ1-1; 9 nucleotides agree with TRBD1. The CDR3 runs to 13 residues. Germline trimming cut 2 bases from V and 4 bases from J; bases unmatched to any gene: 0. Germline V gene sequence: CDR1 SGHRS, CDR2 YFSETQ. CDR3 DNA sequence: TGCGCCAGCAGCTTACAGGGGGCCACTGAAGCTTTCTTT. Protein product: CASSLQGATEAFF. The full variable domain, with the rest looked up from reference TRBV5-1 and TRBJ1-1, is KAGVTQTPRYLIKTRGQQVTLSCSPISGHRSVSWYQQTPGQGLQFLFEYFSETQRNKGNFPGRFSGRQFSNSRSEMNVSTLELGDSALYLCASSLQGATEAFFGQGTRLTVV.

The chain couples TRBV7-8 to TRBJ1-5; a weak D match, TRBD1 (5 bases). CDR1 is SGHVS, CDR2 FQNEAQ, per germline. The CDR3 is 16 amino acids. Trimming took 1 base from V and 2 from J, leaving 12 bases between them. CDR3 sequence reads: CASSLEGRLGNQPQHF. The CDR3 region has the DNA TGTGCCAGCAGCTTAGAGGGGAGGCTGGGCAATCAGCCCCAGCATTTT.

V usage is TRBV9 and J usage is TRBJ2-4, with TRBD2 matching over 7 bases. The ends lost 2 bases at V and 7 bases at J; junction bases unmatched: 9. Germline values: CDR1 SGDLS, CDR2 YYNGEE. The CDR3 loop spans 15 amino acids. CDR3: CASSVGGGEGNIQYF. CDR3 in DNA: TGTGCCAGCAGCGTGGGGGGAGGGGAAGGGAACATTCAGTACTTC.

The chain carries TRBV28 and TRBJ2-1; D perhaps matches TRBD1 (5 bases). Trimming took off 5 bases at V and 11 bases at J, with 19 bases between the two ends. Looked up from germline, CDR1 is MDHEN and CDR2 is SYDVKM. The CDR3 length is 14 residues. CDR3 sequence: CASSPTVGLVQQFF. For the CDR3, the DNA is TGTGCCAGCAGTCCGACTGTGGGGCTAGTGCAGCAGTTCTTC.

This clone was seen just once. The chain joins TRBV7-9 to TRBJ2-5, with D uncertain. The CDR3 runs to 14 residues. V lost 1 base to trimming and J lost 4 bases, with 10 bases between them. Germline V CDR1 and CDR2: SEHNR, FQNEAQ (reference sequence). The CDR3: CASSLDAGSETQYF. The CDR3 DNA sequence: TGTGCCAGCAGCTTAGATGCAGGTTCAGAGACCCAGTACTTC. The complete variable domain, with remaining parts taken from reference TRBV7-9 and TRBJ2-5, reads DTGVSQNPRHKITKRGQNVTFRCDPISEHNRLYWYRQTLGQGPEFLTYFQNEAQLEKSRLLSDRFSAERPKGSFSTLEIQRTEQGDSAMYLCASSLDAGSETQYFGPGTRLLVL.

The rearrangement joins TRBV27 to TRBJ2-7, with 7 positions matching TRBD2. Unmatched junction bases numbered 11, after V lost 3 bases and J lost 6 bases. This CDR3 contains 15 residues. Germline assignment: CDR1 MNHEY and CDR2 SMNVEV (reference sequence). The CDR3 loop reads CASSLRGGLYSEQYF. Here the CDR3 DNA reads TGTGCCAGCAGTTTGCGGGGAGGGCTCTACAGCGAGCAGTACTTC.

The chain couples TRBV4-2 to TRBJ2-7; D possibly corresponds to TRBD1 (5 bases). The germline CDR1 and CDR2 sequences are LGHNA and YNFKEQ. This CDR3 has 16 amino acids. V lost 0 bases and J 5 bases, leaving 17 bases between the germline ends. The CDR3 sequence: CASSQEKGRGFHEQYF. In DNA, the CDR3 is TGTGCCAGCAGCCAAGAAAAGGGGCGCGGATTCCACGAGCAGTACTTC.